Following are 2 T cell receptor beta chains from one sample sequenced in a study of T-cell memory formation after mild COVID-19. From the 5' RACE reads, TCRdb called clonotypes with MiXCR, one entry per CDR3 protein. Of about 55,000 distinct CDR3 sequences listed, more than 8% are singletons. The sequenced sample was PBMCs or a T cell subset sorted from them (not recorded which). These receptors were obtained from a man aged 18 to 30 who had mild COVID-19 (a few samples of this study predate the infection). Cell type and time point are not known.

This clonotype appeared many times. The chain combines TRBV4-3 with TRBJ1-6, with TRBD1 as a possible D gene (5 bases). CDR3 length: 15 residues. The V end was cut by 0 bases, the J end by 13 bases, with 16 bases between. Germline assignment: CDR1 LGHNA and CDR2 YSLEER. The CDR3 DNA reads as TGCGCCAGCAGCCAAGATGGGGCAGGAAATTGGCCCCTCCACTTT. It yields the protein CASSQDGAGNWPLHF.

The rearrangement joins TRBV9 to TRBJ2-7, with no clear D. The CDR3 covers 13 residues. CDR1 SGDLS and CDR2 YYNGEE come from the germline V gene. V lost 0 bases and J 6 bases, leaving 10 bases between the germline ends. The CDR3 nucleotides read TGTGCCAGCAGCGTAGACCAAGTCGGCGAGCAGTACTTC. This codes for CASSVDQVGEQYF.